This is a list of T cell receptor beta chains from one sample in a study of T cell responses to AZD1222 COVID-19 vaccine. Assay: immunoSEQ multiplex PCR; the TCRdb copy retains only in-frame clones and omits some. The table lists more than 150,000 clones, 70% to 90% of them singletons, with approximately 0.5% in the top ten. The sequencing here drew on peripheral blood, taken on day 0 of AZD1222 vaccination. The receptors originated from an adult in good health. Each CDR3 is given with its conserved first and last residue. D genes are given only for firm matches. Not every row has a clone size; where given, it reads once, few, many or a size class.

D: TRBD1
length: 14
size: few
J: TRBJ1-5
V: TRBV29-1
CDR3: CSVTDRGGNQPQHF
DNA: TGCAGCGTGACCGACAGGGGGGGCAATCAGCCCCAGCATTTT

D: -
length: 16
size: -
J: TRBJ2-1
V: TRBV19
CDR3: CASSIDGGDLFNEQFF
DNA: TGTGCCAGTAGTATAGATGGCGGGGATCTATTCAATGAGCAGTTCTTC

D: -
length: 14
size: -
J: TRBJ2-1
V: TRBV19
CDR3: CASSSLKRPNEQFF
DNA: TGTGCCAGTAGTTCTCTCAAGCGGCCCAATGAGCAGTTCTTC

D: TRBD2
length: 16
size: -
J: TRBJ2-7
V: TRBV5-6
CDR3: CASSPEGGLAGVEQYF
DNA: TGTGCCAGCAGCCCTGAAGGCGGACTAGCGGGAGTCGAGCAGTACTTC

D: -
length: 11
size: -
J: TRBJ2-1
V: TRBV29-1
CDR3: CGEVTYNEQFF
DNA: TGCGGGGAAGTTACCTACAATGAGCAGTTCTTC

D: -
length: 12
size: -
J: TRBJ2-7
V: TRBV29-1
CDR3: CSVVEDSYEQYF
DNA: TGCAGCGTTGTTGAGGACAGCTACGAGCAGTACTTC

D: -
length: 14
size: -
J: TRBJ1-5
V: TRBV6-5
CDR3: CASRTGAYDQPQHF
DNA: TGTGCCAGCAGGACCGGGGCCTATGATCAGCCCCAGCATTTT

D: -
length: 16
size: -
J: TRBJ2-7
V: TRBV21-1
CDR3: CASSKKKRPDRDEQYF
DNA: TGTGCCAGCAGCAAAAAAAAGCGCCCGGACAGGGATGAGCAGTACTTC

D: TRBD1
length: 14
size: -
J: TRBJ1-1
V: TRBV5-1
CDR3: CASSSLQGETEAFF
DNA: TGCGCCAGCAGCTCCTTACAGGGGGAAACTGAAGCTTTCTTT

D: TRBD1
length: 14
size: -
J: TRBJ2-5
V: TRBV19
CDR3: CASSTTGPQETQYF
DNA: TGTGCCAGTAGTACGACAGGGCCCCAAGAGACCCAGTACTTC

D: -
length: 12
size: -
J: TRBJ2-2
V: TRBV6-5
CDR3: CASRGITGELFF
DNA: TGTGCCAGCAGGGGTATCACCGGGGAGCTGTTTTTT

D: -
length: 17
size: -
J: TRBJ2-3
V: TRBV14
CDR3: CASSPLLGQTSTDTQYF
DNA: TGTGCCAGCAGCCCTCTCTTAGGGCAAACTAGCACAGATACGCAGTATTTT

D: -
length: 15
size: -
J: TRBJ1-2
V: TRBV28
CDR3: CASSLYPVANYGYTF
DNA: TGTGCCAGCAGTTTATACCCGGTTGCTAACTATGGCTACACCTTC

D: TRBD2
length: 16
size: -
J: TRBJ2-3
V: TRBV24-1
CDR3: CATSPLAGGPSDTQYF
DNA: TGTGCCACCAGCCCCCTAGCGGGAGGGCCCTCAGATACGCAGTATTTT

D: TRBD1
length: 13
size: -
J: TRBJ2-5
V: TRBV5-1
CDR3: CASSGTGLETQYF
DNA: TGCGCCAGCAGTGGGACAGGGTTGGAGACCCAGTACTTC

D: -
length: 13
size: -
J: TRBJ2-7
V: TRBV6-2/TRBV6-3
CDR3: CASSYQGTYEQYF
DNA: TGTGCCAGCAGTTACCAGGGGACCTACGAGCAGTACTTC

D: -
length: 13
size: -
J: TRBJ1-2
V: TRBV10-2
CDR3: CASSQRPNYGYTF
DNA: TGCGCCAGCAGTCAGCGGCCCAACTATGGCTACACCTTC

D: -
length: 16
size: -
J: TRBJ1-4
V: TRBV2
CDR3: CASARQGVSTNEKLFF
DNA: TGTGCCAGCGCCCGGCAGGGTGTTTCAACTAATGAAAAACTGTTTTTT

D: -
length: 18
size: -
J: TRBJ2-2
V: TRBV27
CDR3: CASSPEQGIQWGTGELFF
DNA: TGTGCCAGCAGTCCCGAGCAGGGGATTCAGTGGGGAACCGGGGAGCTGTTTTTT

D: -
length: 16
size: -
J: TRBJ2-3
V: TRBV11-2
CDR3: CASSLDLTGDTDTQYF
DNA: TGTGCCAGCAGCTTAGATTTAACCGGGGACACAGATACGCAGTATTTT

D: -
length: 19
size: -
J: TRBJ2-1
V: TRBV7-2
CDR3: CASSLRWGPGGPPSDEQFF
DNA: TGTGCCAGCAGCTTAAGATGGGGCCCCGGAGGGCCGCCCTCCGATGAGCAGTTCTTC

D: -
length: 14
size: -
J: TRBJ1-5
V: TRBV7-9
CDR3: CASSPGVQNQPQHF
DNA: TGTGCCAGCAGCCCGGGGGTGCAGAATCAGCCCCAGCATTTT

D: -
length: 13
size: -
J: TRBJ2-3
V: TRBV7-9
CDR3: CARGQLPTDTQYF
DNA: TGTGCCAGAGGACAACTCCCCACAGATACGCAGTATTTT

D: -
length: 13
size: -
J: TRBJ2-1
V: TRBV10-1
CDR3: CASSRREWNEQFF
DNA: TGCGCCAGCTCTCGAAGGGAGTGGAATGAGCAGTTCTTC

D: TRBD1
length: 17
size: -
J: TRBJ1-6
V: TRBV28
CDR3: CASTLRRDRGYNSPLHF
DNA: TGTGCCAGCACCCTTCGGAGGGACAGGGGTTATAATTCACCCCTCCACTTT

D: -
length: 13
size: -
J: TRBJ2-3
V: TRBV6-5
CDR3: CASTKTGEDTQYF
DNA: TGTGCCAGCACAAAGACGGGGGAAGATACGCAGTATTTT

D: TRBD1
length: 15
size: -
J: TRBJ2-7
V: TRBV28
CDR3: CASTHPGTGTYEQYF
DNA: TGTGCCAGCACGCACCCCGGGACAGGGACCTACGAGCAGTACTTC

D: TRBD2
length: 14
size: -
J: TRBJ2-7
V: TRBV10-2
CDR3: CASSESRLGGEQYF
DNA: TGCGCCAGCAGTGAGTCGCGCTTGGGAGGGGAGCAGTACTTC

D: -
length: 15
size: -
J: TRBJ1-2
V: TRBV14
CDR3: CASSQDYSSNYGYTF
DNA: TGTGCCAGCAGCCAAGATTACAGTTCAAACTATGGCTACACCTTC

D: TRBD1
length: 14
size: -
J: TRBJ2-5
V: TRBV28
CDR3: CATRQGADEETQYF
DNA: TGTGCCACCCGACAGGGGGCCGACGAAGAGACCCAGTACTTC

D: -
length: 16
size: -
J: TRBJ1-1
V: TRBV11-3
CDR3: CASSLVGTGEGTEAFF
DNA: TGTGCCAGCAGCTTAGTAGGGACGGGGGAAGGAACTGAAGCTTTCTTT

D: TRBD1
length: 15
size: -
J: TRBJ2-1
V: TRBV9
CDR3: CASSNLDRVYNEQFF
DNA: TGTGCCAGCAGTAATCTGGACAGGGTGTACAATGAGCAGTTCTTC

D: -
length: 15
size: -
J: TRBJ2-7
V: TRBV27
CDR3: CASSLTGPVGYEQYF
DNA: TGTGCCAGCAGCCTAACAGGGCCCGTTGGATACGAGCAGTACTTC

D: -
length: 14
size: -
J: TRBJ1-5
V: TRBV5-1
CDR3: CASSLDSGAQPQHF
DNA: TGCGCCAGCAGCTTGGACTCAGGGGCTCAGCCCCAGCATTTT

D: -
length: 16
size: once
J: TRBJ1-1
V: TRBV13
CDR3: CASSPLQGQSNTEAFF
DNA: TGTGCCAGCAGCCCCCTCCAAGGGCAGTCGAACACTGAAGCTTTCTTT

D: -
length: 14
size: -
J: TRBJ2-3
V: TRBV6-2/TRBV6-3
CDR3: CASSYRRSTDTQYF
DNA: TGTGCCAGCAGTTACAGGAGGTCTACAGATACGCAGTATTTT

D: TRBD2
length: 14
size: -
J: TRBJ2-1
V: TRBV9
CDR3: CASSVEPSGNEQFF
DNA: TGTGCCAGCAGCGTAGAACCTAGCGGCAATGAGCAGTTCTTC

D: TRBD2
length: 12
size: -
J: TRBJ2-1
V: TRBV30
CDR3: CASTGGTGEQFF
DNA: TGTGCCTCTACGGGAGGGACTGGCGAGCAGTTCTTC

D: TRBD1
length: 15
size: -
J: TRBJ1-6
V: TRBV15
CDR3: CATSPGTAYNSPLHF
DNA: TGTGCCACCAGCCCGGGGACAGCTTATAATTCACCCCTCCACTTT

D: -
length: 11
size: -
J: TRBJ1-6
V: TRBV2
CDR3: CASSGDSPLHF
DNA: TGTGCCAGCAGCGGTGATTCACCCCTCCACTTT

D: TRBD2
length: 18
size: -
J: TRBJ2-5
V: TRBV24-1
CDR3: CATSEALGAGGPEETQYF
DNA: TGTGCCACCAGTGAAGCCCTCGGTGCGGGGGGACCTGAAGAGACCCAGTACTTC

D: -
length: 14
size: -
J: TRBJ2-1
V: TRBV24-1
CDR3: CATSGEISYNEQFF
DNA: TGTGCCACCAGTGGGGAGATCTCCTACAATGAGCAGTTCTTC

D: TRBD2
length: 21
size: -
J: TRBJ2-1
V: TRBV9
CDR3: CASSVRRSGGPLEPSYNEQFF
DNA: TGTGCCAGCAGCGTTAGACGGAGCGGGGGACCTCTAGAGCCCTCCTACAATGAGCAGTTCTTC

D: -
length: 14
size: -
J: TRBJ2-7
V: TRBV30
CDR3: CAWRTQGRPYEQYF
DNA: TGTGCCTGGAGAACCCAGGGGCGCCCCTACGAGCAGTACTTC

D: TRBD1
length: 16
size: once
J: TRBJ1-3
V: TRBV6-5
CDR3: CASSYLQGLSGNTIYF
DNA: TGTGCCAGCAGTTACCTACAGGGGCTCTCTGGAAACACCATATATTTT

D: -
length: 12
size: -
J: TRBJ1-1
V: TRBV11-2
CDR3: CASRLWNTEAFF
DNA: TGTGCCAGCCGGCTTTGGAACACTGAAGCTTTCTTT

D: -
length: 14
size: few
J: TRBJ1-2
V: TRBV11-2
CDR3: CASSLEPGGYGYTF
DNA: TGTGCCAGCAGCTTAGAACCGGGTGGCTATGGCTACACCTTC

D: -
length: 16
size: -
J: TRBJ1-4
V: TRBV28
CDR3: CASSQTGRQTNEKLFF
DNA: TGTGCCAGCAGCCAGACCGGGAGGCAGACTAATGAAAAACTGTTTTTT

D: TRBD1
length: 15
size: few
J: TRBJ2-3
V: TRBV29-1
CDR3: CSVSPAGQGVGTQYF
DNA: TGCAGCGTTTCCCCTGCGGGACAGGGGGTGGGTACGCAGTATTTT

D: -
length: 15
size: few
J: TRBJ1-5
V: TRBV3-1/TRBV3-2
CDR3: CASSQGQTRGQPQHF
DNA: TGTGCCAGCAGCCAAGGTCAGACAAGGGGTCAGCCCCAGCATTTT

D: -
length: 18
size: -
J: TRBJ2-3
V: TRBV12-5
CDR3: CASGLNVGGKLHTDTQYF
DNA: TGTGCTAGTGGTTTGAATGTCGGCGGGAAGCTTCACACAGATACGCAGTATTTT

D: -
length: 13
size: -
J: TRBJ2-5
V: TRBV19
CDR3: CASSIPGVETQYF
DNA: TGTGCCAGTAGTATACCAGGTGTGGAGACCCAGTACTTC

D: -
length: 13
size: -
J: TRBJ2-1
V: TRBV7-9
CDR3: CASSERPYNEQFF
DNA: TGTGCCAGCAGCGAGAGGCCCTACAATGAGCAGTTCTTC